Listed here are 21 T cell receptor beta chains from one sample, sequenced in a study of cytomegalovirus exposure and HLA in healthy donors. With 60 Vbeta and 13 Jbeta primers, the PCR was carried out. The method was immunoSEQ multiplex PCR; TCRdb's version includes in-frame clones alone and lacks a portion of them. The table shows 200,000 or so clones, with 84% occurring only once. Sequenced input: PBMCs. These receptors were taken from a boy between 10 and 17 years old in good health and CMV-seronegative.

The CDR3 bases are TGCGCCAGCAGCCCCACCGGTAGGGGCAATAATTCACCCCTCCACTTT. It specifies CASSPTGRGNNSPLHF. The chain joins TRBV5-1 to TRBJ1-6; the D gene is possibly TRBD1 (5 bases). Germline CDR1 SGHRS, CDR2 YFSETQ. The CDR3 is 16 residues long. V dropped 4 bases and J dropped 5 bases, with 16 bases sitting between them.

On this clone: A read error may account for a junction end that differs from germline. CDR3 sequence: CASSQIVPSSEQYF. The DNA for the CDR3 is TGTGCCAGCAGCCAAATTGTCCCCTCCTCCGAGCAGTACTTC. The J gene is TRBJ2-7, the V gene TRBV14; D remains unclear. From germline, CDR1 is SGHDN and CDR2 FVKESK. The CDR3 consists of 14 residues.

The V gene is TRBV27, the J gene TRBJ1-6; D uncertain. Trimming took off 5 bases at V and 7 bases at J, with 18 bases between the two ends. Germline V gene lookup returns CDR1 MNHEY and CDR2 SMNVEV (reference sequence). The CDR3 is made up of 16 amino acids. The CDR3 bases are TGTGCCAGCAGTGTAGCCCGTGCGGCAAGAAATTCACCCCTCCACTTT. This translates into CASSVARAARNSPLHF.

V is TRBV2 and J is TRBJ1-1; TRBD1 matches at 9 bases. After removal of 7 bases from V and 6 bases from J, the junction contained 12 bases not matched to a gene. The CDR3 has 15 amino acids. Germline assignment: CDR1 SNHLY and CDR2 FYNNEI. Written as DNA, the CDR3 is TGTGCCAGCACGGACAGGGGAAGGCCCGGGCCTGAAGCTTTCTTT. Translated: CASTDRGRPGPEAFF.

This CDR3 reads CASSPSDQNEKLFF. DNA for the CDR3: TGTGCCAGCTCACCTTCAGATCAAAATGAAAAACTGTTTTTT. This sequence joins TRBV18 and TRBJ1-4; no definite D call. Germline CDR1 is KGHSH and CDR2 is LQKENI. The CDR3 length is 14 residues. V lost 3 bases and J 5 bases, leaving 10 bases between the germline ends.

The chain links TRBV18 to TRBJ1-1; D is possibly TRBD1 (6 bases). Germline lookup yields CDR1 KGHSH and CDR2 LQKENI. The CDR3 runs 11 residues. V lost 3 bases and J lost 8, with 7 bases in between. CDR3 in amino acids: CASSPDREAFF. The CDR3 DNA sequence: TGTGCCAGCTCACCTGACAGGGAAGCTTTCTTT.

This chain joins TRBV15 and TRBJ2-2; 7 positions match TRBD2. J gave up 6 bases and V 2 bases, and 9 bases lay outside the gene matches. Germline V gene lookup returns CDR1 LNHNV and CDR2 YYDKDF (reference sequence). The CDR3 totals 16 residues. The CDR3 DNA is TGTGCCACCAGCAGACCTAGACTAGCCGTTGCCGGGGAGCTGTTTTTT. Translated, it gives CATSRPRLAVAGELFF.

This CDR3 is CASSQDKRTYYYEQYF. The CDR3 DNA reads as TGTGCCAGCAGCCAAGATAAGCGGACTTATTACTACGAGCAGTACTTC. This chain links TRBV14 with TRBJ2-7; a weak D match, TRBD2 (5 bases). Trimming removed 0 bases at V and 3 bases at J, with 15 bases between. The CDR3 contains 16 residues. The germline V gene encodes CDR1 SGHDN and CDR2 FVKESK.

The J gene is TRBJ2-3, the V gene TRBV9, with 7 bases identical to TRBD1. The germline gives CDR1 SGDLS, CDR2 YYNGEE. The ends lost 5 bases at V and 2 bases at J; junction bases unmatched: 5. The CDR3 totals 14 residues. CDR3: CASSRDRPTDTQYF. In nucleotides, the CDR3 is TGTGCCAGCAGTCGGGACAGACCCACAGATACGCAGTATTTT.

V is TRBV10-3 and J is TRBJ2-7; TRBD1 might be the D (6 bases). CDR3 length equals 13 residues. Deletions cut 8 bases from V and 13 bases from J, with 24 bases between. Germline lookup yields CDR1 ENHRY and CDR2 SYGVKD. The CDR3 DNA is TGTGCCATCGGGCTCAGAGAAGGAAGCAGGGGATACTTC. As protein: CAIGLREGSRGYF.

V gene TRBV30 combines with J gene TRBJ1-3; 9 bases fit TRBD1. The CDR3 covers 20 residues. V shed 3 bases and J 5 bases; nucleotides not matched to a gene: 23. The V gene's germline CDR1 is GTSNPN and CDR2 SVGIG (reference sequence). This CDR3 is CAWRTSEGQGSGLGRNTIYF. As DNA, the CDR3 is TGTGCCTGGAGAACTTCCGAGGGACAGGGTTCGGGTTTGGGAAGAAACACCATATATTTT. Complete variable domain (other parts from reference TRBV30 and TRBJ1-3): SQTIHQWPATLVQPVGSPLSLECTVEGTSNPNLYWYRQAAGRGLQLLFYSVGIGQISSEVPQNLSASRPQDRQFILSSKKLLLSDSGFYLCAWRTSEGQGSGLGRNTIYFGEGSWLTVV.

The sample holds a few counts of this clone. V and J are TRBV5-1 and TRBJ1-1; tentatively, D is TRBD1 (6 bases). V was shortened by 1 base and J by 0 bases, with 16 bases between the two germline ends. The length of the CDR3 is 17 residues. Germline V gives CDR1 SGHRS, CDR2 YFSETQ. Written as DNA, the CDR3 is TGCGCCAGCAGCTTGAGGGTGGGGGGGCAGCTGAACACTGAAGCTTTCTTT. This gives the protein CASSLRVGGQLNTEAFF.

V usage is TRBV5-1 and J usage is TRBJ2-5, with a weak D call TRBD2 (6 bases). There are 17 residues in the CDR3. Germline V gene sequence: CDR1 SGHRS, CDR2 YFSETQ. The ends were cut back, 0 bases at V and 5 bases at J, with 20 bases in the middle. The CDR3 here is CASSLVLSPRDGETQYF. The CDR3 bases are TGCGCCAGCAGCTTGGTTTTGAGTCCGCGGGATGGGGAGACCCAGTACTTC. The variable domain in full, with the rest retrieved from reference TRBV5-1 and TRBJ2-5, is KAGVTQTPRYLIKTRGQQVTLSCSPISGHRSVSWYQQTPGQGLQFLFEYFSETQRNKGNFPGRFSGRQFSNSRSEMNVSTLELGDSALYLCASSLVLSPRDGETQYFGPGTRLLVL.

In its sample, this clone was seen once. The genes are TRBV7-3 and TRBJ1-2, with 8 nucleotides matching TRBD1. Trimming at V came to 0 bases and at J to 1 base, leaving 10 bases not matched to a gene. The V gene's germline CDR1 is SGHTA and CDR2 FQGTGA. This CDR3 has 18 residues. CDR3 nucleotide sequence: TGTGCCAGCAGCTTAACCGGACAGGGTGCCGCGTTTAACTATGGCTACACCTTC. It encodes CASSLTGQGAAFNYGYTF. The complete variable domain, with remaining parts taken from reference TRBV7-3 and TRBJ1-2, reads GAGVSQTPSNKVTEKGKYVELRCDPISGHTALYWYRQSLGQGPEFLIYFQGTGAADDSGLPNDRFFAVRPEGSVSTLKIQRTERGDSAVYLCASSLTGQGAAFNYGYTFGSGTRLTVV.

The V gene is TRBV7-2, the J gene TRBJ2-7; D perhaps matches TRBD2 (6 bases). V dropped 0 bases and J dropped 5 bases, with 17 bases sitting between them. CDR3 size: 16 residues. Germline CDR1 is SGHTA and CDR2 is FQGNSA. The CDR3 here is CASSLADPGRRDEQYF. The CDR3 DNA reads TGTGCCAGCAGCTTAGCGGATCCGGGTAGGAGGGACGAGCAGTACTTC.

This rearrangement joins TRBV4-3 to TRBJ1-1; unclear D gene. Between the trimmed V and J ends, which lost 6 bases and 1 base, there was a span of 18 bases. CDR1 is LGHNA and CDR2 is YSLEER in the germline V gene. The CDR3 is 16 amino acids. The DNA for the CDR3 is TGCGCCAGCAGTCCCAAGATGAGGCGGGGGAACACTGAAGCTTTCTTT. Translated, it gives CASSPKMRRGNTEAFF.

With regard to this clone: Additional DNA sequences in this sample encode the identical CDR3. The V call is TRBV6-5, the J call TRBJ1-4, with D unclear. The CDR3 loop spans 13 amino acids. Germline-derived CDR1 and CDR2 are MNHEY and SVGAGI. Trimming pared 5 bases from V and 3 bases from J, leaving 7 bases between. The CDR3 loop is CASSRAANEKLFF. The CDR3 DNA sequence: TGTGCCAGCAGTCGAGCTGCTAATGAAAAACTGTTTTTT.

V is TRBV4-3 and J is TRBJ1-2, with D possibly TRBD1 on 6 matching bases. In germline, CDR1 is LGHNA, CDR2 YSLEER. This CDR3 spans 15 amino acids. V shed 1 base and J shed 4 bases, with 13 bases lying between them. The CDR3 loop is CASSQVRTAFYGYTF. The CDR3 nucleotides read TGCGCCAGCAGCCAAGTAAGGACAGCTTTCTATGGCTACACCTTC.

The chain employs TRBV7-4 and TRBJ1-4; D unclear. Trimming took 5 bases from V and 4 from J, leaving 2 bases between them. This CDR3 region has 11 residues. Per the germline V gene, CDR1 is SGHVT and CDR2 is SQSDAQ. CDR3 bases: TGTGCCAGCAGCCATAATGAAAAACTGTTTTTT. It codes for CASSHNEKLFF.

The chain has TRBV7-3 and TRBJ2-4; D unclear. CDR1 is SGHTA and CDR2 is FQGTGA in the germline V gene. Trimming pared 0 bases from V and 1 base from J, leaving 13 bases between. The CDR3 is 17 amino acids. The DNA of the CDR3 is TGTGCCAGCAGCTTAACAGGAGCAGAAACGGCCAAAAACATTCAGTACTTC. Protein sequence: CASSLTGAETAKNIQYF.

The J gene is TRBJ1-5, the V gene TRBV21-1; the table's D call, TRBD1, was not checked against the DNA. TRBV21-1 is tagged as a pseudogene. The CDR3 is made up of 16 amino acids. The CDR3 nucleotides read TGTGCCAGCAGCGGGCGAGACAGGGCCAGCAATCAGCCCCAGCATTTT. Protein product: CASSGRDRASNQPQHF.